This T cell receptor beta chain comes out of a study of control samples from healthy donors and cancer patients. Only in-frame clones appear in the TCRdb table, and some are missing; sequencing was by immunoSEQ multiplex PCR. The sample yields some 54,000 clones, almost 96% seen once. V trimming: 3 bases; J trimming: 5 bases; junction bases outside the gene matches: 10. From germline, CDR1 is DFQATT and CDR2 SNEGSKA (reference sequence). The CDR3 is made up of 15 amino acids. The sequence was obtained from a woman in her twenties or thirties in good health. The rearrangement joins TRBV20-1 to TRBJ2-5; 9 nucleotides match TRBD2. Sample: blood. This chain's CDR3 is CSASDSGRLGETQYF. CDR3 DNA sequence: TGCAGTGCTAGTGACAGCGGGAGGCTCGGGGAGACCCAGTACTTC.